This T cell receptor (beta chain) appears in the sequencing data of a study of beta chain features in type 1 diabetes. Points from the study as a whole: The question of HLA type influencing TCRB rearrangement was one that remained unresolved here. Reduced insertions and increased deletions marked VDJ junctions in type 1 diabetes patients. Type 1 diabetes patients had TCRB CDR3s that were shorter (moderately but significantly so) in all four CD4+ subsets.

This clone was counted only a few times. What it binds is not known. One end of the junction varies from germline; a read error may be responsible. The germline CDR1 and CDR2 sequences are LNHDA and SQIVND (reference sequence). The CDR3 loop spans 15 amino acids. Reverse transcription of all isolated RNA meant that expressed TCRB transcripts were sequenced. This table comes from immunoSEQ multiplex PCR, and its TCRdb copy is limited to in-frame clones, with some not included. The top ten hold 0.015% to 0.017% of the sample, which has fewer than 350,000 clones, about 15% seen once. The source is a man aged 18 to 30 with type 1 diabetes. V and J are TRBV19 and TRBJ2-2; the D is unclear. The source material was naive CD4+ T cells from blood. For the CDR3, the DNA is TGTGCCAGTAGTTCACTGGAGAGGAACCCCGGGGAGCTGTTTTTT. The encoded protein is CASSSLERNPGELFF.